Listed below are T cell receptor beta chains from one sample, sequenced in a study of PD-1 blockade in classical Hodgkin lymphoma. The protocol was immunoSEQ multiplex PCR, while the TCRdb copy is restricted to in-frame clones and leaves out a portion. The sample lists some 30,000 clones, roughly 72% occurring once. Sequencing was performed on peripheral blood mononuclear cells (PBMCs), taken before the fourth cycle of nivolumab. The receptors come from a human donor with classical Hodgkin lymphoma. The CDR3 runs from the conserved cysteine through the conserved F or W. The D gene is left open where the match is weak. Size is omitted from some rows. Given values are once, few, many or a class for expanded clones.

NA | TRBD1 | TRBJ2-7 | TRBV19 | TGTGCCAGTAGCGGGACAGGGGGGTCCTACGAGCAGTACTTC | CASSGTGGSYEQYF
NA | NA | TRBJ2-7 | TRBV2 | TGTGCCAGCAGTCTTTTCTACGAGCAGTACTTC | CASSLFYEQYF
NA | NA | TRBJ1-2 | TRBV5-4 | TGTGCCAGCAGCTTGTGGGGGGCTAAGGGCTACACCTTC | CASSLWGAKGYTF
few | NA | TRBJ1-1 | TRBV6-5 | TGTGCCAGCAGTTACTGGGCCCAGGGGAACACTGAAGCTTTCTTT | CASSYWAQGNTEAFF
few | TRBD1 | TRBJ1-5 | TRBV19 | TGTGCCAGTACTGGCAATTTCGACAGGGTCCACCAGCCCCAGCATTTT | CASTGNFDRVHQPQHF
few | NA | TRBJ1-4 | TRBV2 | TGTGCCAGCAGTACCTTCCGAGACCTCAGTTTT | CASSTFRDLSF
NA | NA | TRBJ2-5 | TRBV7-8 | TGTGCCAGCAGCGCCCGAATCACCCCGGGGGAGACCCAGTACTTC | CASSARITPGETQYF
few | NA | TRBJ1-4 | TRBV28 | TGTGCCAGCAGCGTGGTCGGGGGTACAACTAATGAAAAACTGTTTTTT | CASSVVGGTTNEKLFF
NA | TRBD2 | TRBJ2-1 | TRBV9 | TGTGCCAGCAGCGGAGGAGCGGGAGAGGGGAGCTCCTACAATGAGCAGTTCTTC | CASSGGAGEGSSYNEQFF
NA | TRBD2 | TRBJ2-1 | TRBV5-1 | TGCGCCAGCAGCCCCGGGACTAACAATGAGCAGTTCTTC | CASSPGTNNEQFF
NA | TRBD2 | TRBJ2-7 | TRBV7-9 | TGTGCCAGCAGCTCATGGACTAGCGGGAGTCCCGAGCAGTACTTC | CASSSWTSGSPEQYF
NA | NA | TRBJ2-1 | TRBV9 | TGTGCCAGCAGCGCCTCGGGGTACAATGAGCAGTTCTTC | CASSASGYNEQFF
few | TRBD1 | TRBJ1-6 | TRBV4-1 | TGCGCCAGCAGCCAAGATGACAGGGGGGATTCACCCCTCCACTTT | CASSQDDRGDSPLHF
medium-sized | NA | TRBJ2-7 | TRBV19 | TGTGCCAGTAGTGGGTATGAGGGGGCCTACGAGCAGTACTTC | CASSGYEGAYEQYF
NA | NA | TRBJ1-1 | TRBV6-5 | TGTGCCAGCAGTTATGGCCCTGAGGACACTGAAGCTTTCTTT | CASSYGPEDTEAFF
NA | TRBD1 | TRBJ2-1 | TRBV5-1 | TGCGCCAGCAGCTTGGGACAGGGGGCAAATGAGCAGTTCTTC | CASSLGQGANEQFF
NA | TRBD2 | TRBJ2-3 | TRBV28 | TGTGCCAGCAGTTCCGGTAGGACTAGCCTCATCACAGATACGCAGTATTTT | CASSSGRTSLITDTQYF
medium-sized | NA | TRBJ2-3 | TRBV19 | TGTGCCACCCGGGTGGTAGGGGAGGCAGATACGCAGTATTTT | CATRVVGEADTQYF
once | TRBD1 | TRBJ1-2 | TRBV6-5 | TGTGCCAGCAGTTCCCCGGGACAGGGAGATGGCTACACCTTC | CASSSPGQGDGYTF
NA | NA | TRBJ1-4 | TRBV19 | TGTGCCAGTAGTCGGAGGGAGATTAATGAAAAACTGTTTTTT | CASSRREINEKLFF
NA | NA | TRBJ1-2 | TRBV27 | TGTGCCTCTGGGAAGGGTCAGACCTATGGCTACACCTTC | CASGKGQTYGYTF
NA | TRBD1 | TRBJ1-1 | TRBV19 | TGTGCCAGTAGTATTGAAGGGACAGGTGAAGCTTTCTTT | CASSIEGTGEAFF
once | NA | TRBJ2-2 | TRBV11-1 | TGTGCCAGCACCCTCGACGGGGCGGGGACTTATACCGGGGAGCTGTTTTTT | CASTLDGAGTYTGELFF
few | NA | TRBJ2-7 | TRBV28 | TGTGCCAGCAGTTTGATGGGGGAGTACTACGAGCAGTACTTC | CASSLMGEYYEQYF
NA | NA | TRBJ2-7 | TRBV2 | TGTGCCACTATCGGTGGGGGGCTCAACGAGCAGTACTTC | CATIGGGLNEQYF
once | NA | TRBJ1-5 | TRBV15 | TGTGCCACCAGCAGAGTCGAGGGGGTCAATCAGCCCCAGCATTTT | CATSRVEGVNQPQHF
NA | NA | TRBJ1-6 | TRBV11-2 | TGTGCCAGCAGCTTAGGGGCAGCAGGTTCTAATAATTCACCCCTCCACTTT | CASSLGAAGSNNSPLHF
NA | NA | TRBJ1-4 | TRBV5-1 | TGCGCCAGCAGCTTGCTAGCTCAGGGGGAAAAACTGTTTTTT | CASSLLAQGEKLFF
NA | NA | TRBJ1-1 | TRBV19 | TGTGCCAGTCGGTCCTCCGTGAACACTGAAGCTTTCTTT | CASRSSVNTEAFF
once | NA | TRBJ2-2 | TRBV19 | TGTGCCAGTAAGAGGGCAGGGGCCACCGGGGAGCTGTTTTTT | CASKRAGATGELFF
NA | NA | TRBJ2-1 | TRBV18 | TGTGCCAGCTCACCACCCAGGGGGGCCTACAATGAGCAGTTCTTC | CASSPPRGAYNEQFF
NA | TRBD2 | TRBJ2-7 | TRBV7-9 | TGTGCCAGCAGCTTGACTGAGCGGGAGGGCTCCTACGAGCAGTACTTC | CASSLTEREGSYEQYF
NA | NA | TRBJ2-5 | TRBV5-1 | TGCGCCAGCAGCTTGGAAGGGTGGCAAGAGACCCAGTACTTC | CASSLEGWQETQYF
NA | NA | TRBJ2-5 | TRBV28 | TGTGCCAGCAGTTTCAGGACACAAGAGACCCAGTACTTC | CASSFRTQETQYF
NA | NA | TRBJ1-1 | TRBV30 | TGTGCCTGGAGTCCAACAGGAATTGAAGCTTTCTTT | CAWSPTGIEAFF
NA | NA | TRBJ2-7 | TRBV7-5 | TGTGCCAGCAGCGAAGACGCTAGCCACGAGCAGTACTTC | CASSEDASHEQYF
few | NA | TRBJ1-6 | TRBV6-5 | TGTGCCAGCAGTTACTCGGGGTCGAGAAATTCACCCCTCCACTTT | CASSYSGSRNSPLHF
few | NA | TRBJ2-7 | TRBV6-1 | TGTGCCAGTAGTCCGAGTTTTTACGAGCAGTACTTC | CASSPSFYEQYF
NA | TRBD1 | TRBJ2-7 | TRBV28 | TGTGCCAGCAGTTCAGGGACAGGCCCCTACGAGCAGTACTTC | CASSSGTGPYEQYF
NA | NA | TRBJ1-4 | TRBV7-9 | TGTGCCAGCAGCTTAGACCGGGCTGCTAATGAAAAACTGTTTTTT | CASSLDRAANEKLFF
NA | TRBD1 | TRBJ1-1 | TRBV19 | TGTGCCAGTAGTACTCTAGGACAGGGTCTCACTGAAGCTTTCTTT | CASSTLGQGLTEAFF
NA | NA | TRBJ1-2 | TRBV6-5 | TGTGCCAGCCAGAGGGCAAGAGGTGGCTACACCTTC | CASQRARGGYTF
NA | TRBD1 | TRBJ1-5 | TRBV30 | TGTGCCTGGAGTCGCGACAGGGGCAATCAGCCCCAGCATTTT | CAWSRDRGNQPQHF
NA | TRBD2 | TRBJ2-2 | TRBV5-4 | TGTGCCAGCAGCTTGCAGGGAGGGACCGGGGAGCTGTTTTTT | CASSLQGGTGELFF
NA | NA | TRBJ1-4 | TRBV2 | TGTGCCAGCAGTGAAGGGAGAGGCAATGAAAAACTGTTTTTT | CASSEGRGNEKLFF
NA | TRBD2 | TRBJ2-7 | TRBV6-1 | TGTGCCAGCAGTGGAGCGACTAGCGGGAGTATCAAGCAGTACTTC | CASSGATSGSIKQYF
NA | NA | TRBJ2-6 | TRBV25-1 | TGTGCCAGCAGTGAGAGCAGGGTTAGCTCTGGGGCCAACGTCCTGACTTTC | CASSESRVSSGANVLTF
NA | NA | TRBJ1-2 | TRBV14 | TGTGCCAGCAGCCAAGGGTTGGGGTACGGCTACACCTTC | CASSQGLGYGYTF
NA | NA | TRBJ2-2 | TRBV27 | TGTGCCAGCATGGTGCGGACTCCCCGGGTTACGAACACCGGGGAGCTGTTTTTT | CASMVRTPRVTNTGELFF
NA | NA | TRBJ1-2 | TRBV6-5 | TGTGCCAGCAGGGGGACCGACAGCCCGTCCTATGGCTACACCTTC | CASRGTDSPSYGYTF
few | TRBD2 | TRBJ2-2 | TRBV19 | TGTGCCAGCCGGACTAGCTTTCGGACCGGGGAGCTGTTTTTT | CASRTSFRTGELFF
NA | NA | TRBJ1-1 | TRBV5-1 | TGCGCCAGCAGCCTGGACAGCATTTATTCCACTGAAGCTTTCTTT | CASSLDSIYSTEAFF
medium-sized | NA | TRBJ1-1 | TRBV4-1 | TGCGCCAGCAGCCGAGAACAGGGTAGCGCCACTGAAGCTTTCTTT | CASSREQGSATEAFF
NA | NA | TRBJ2-2 | TRBV7-9 | TGTGCCAGCAGCTTAGGGTGGGGAAGCCAGGAGGACGGGGAGCTGTTTTTT | CASSLGWGSQEDGELFF